The rows below give T cell receptor beta chains drawn from one sample of a study of vaccination effects on CD4 cells after COVID-19. Clones were read by immunoSEQ multiplex PCR, and TCRdb kept only the in-frame ones, dropping some. The table shows tens of thousands of clones, with roughly 80% occurring only once. Their antigens are not known. The source was CD4+ T cells from PBMCs cultured without peptide, collected after COVID-19 vaccination. These receptors all come from a human donor who received a COVID-19 vaccine. Each CDR3 is given with its conserved first and last residue. The D gene is left open where the match is weak. Rows give clone size only sometimes, using once, few, many, or a class for an expanded clone.

abundance	v_gene	d_gene	j_gene	len	CDR3aa	CDR3nt
NA	TRBV14	NA	TRBJ1-2	15	CASSQAVGSSYGYTF	TGTGCCAGCAGCCAAGCGGTCGGCAGTTCCTATGGCTACACCTTC
NA	TRBV10-2	NA	TRBJ2-1	14	CASSRGLPKNEQFF	TGCGCCAGCAGTCGAGGTCTCCCTAAGAATGAGCAGTTCTTC
NA	TRBV4-1	NA	TRBJ2-2	14	CASSPLVYTGELFF	TGCGCCAGCAGCCCCCTCGTGTACACCGGGGAGCTGTTTTTT
NA	TRBV18	NA	TRBJ1-2	15	CASSPPGGGNYGYTF	TGTGCCAGCTCACCACCCGGTGGGGGAAACTATGGCTACACCTTC
NA	TRBV6-5	NA	TRBJ1-2	13	CASRRTDNYGYTF	TGTGCCAGCAGACGGACAGATAACTATGGCTACACCTTC
NA	TRBV6-2/TRBV6-3	NA	TRBJ2-4	17	CASSYLAHGLAKNIQYF	TGTGCCAGCAGTTACTTGGCACACGGATTAGCCAAAAACATTCAGTACTTC
NA	TRBV18	NA	TRBJ2-2	17	CASSPPEKPVNTGELFF	TGTGCCAGCTCACCACCCGAAAAGCCAGTAAACACCGGGGAGCTGTTTTTT
NA	TRBV24-1	NA	TRBJ1-6	14	CATRGDVDNSPLHF	TGTGCCACCAGGGGAGACGTAGATAATTCACCCCTCCACTTT
once	TRBV4-1	NA	TRBJ1-3	15	CASSQTRDFGNTIYF	TGCGCCAGCAGCCAAACCCGGGACTTTGGAAACACCATATATTTT
NA	TRBV6-2/TRBV6-3	NA	TRBJ2-1	11	CASSTYNEQFF	TGTGCCAGCAGTACCTACAATGAGCAGTTCTTC
once	TRBV7-9	TRBD1	TRBJ1-2	17	CASSSTTTGGESGGYTF	TGTGCCAGCAGCTCCACAACTACAGGGGGCGAATCAGGAGGCTACACCTTC
NA	TRBV30	NA	TRBJ2-5	11	CAWSGTETQYF	TGTGCCTGGAGTGGTACGGAGACCCAGTACTTC
NA	TRBV5-8	TRBD1	TRBJ2-5	20	CASPVIPGTGGDRLQETQYF	TGTGCCAGCCCAGTAATTCCCGGGACAGGGGGCGACCGCCTCCAAGAGACCCAGTACTTC
NA	TRBV5-1	NA	TRBJ1-2	13	CASSWGQGSGYTF	TGCGCCAGCAGTTGGGGGCAGGGGTCTGGCTACACCTTC
NA	TRBV3-1/TRBV3-2	NA	TRBJ1-2	15	CASSQPGATNYGYTF	TGTGCCAGCAGCCAACCGGGGGCAACTAACTATGGCTACACCTTC
NA	TRBV30	NA	TRBJ2-5	14	CAWSVARGGGTQYF	TGTGCCTGGAGTGTAGCCAGGGGCGGAGGGACCCAGTACTTC
once	TRBV5-1	TRBD1	TRBJ2-2	15	CASSSRQGGTGELFF	TGCGCCAGCAGCTCTAGACAGGGTGGCACCGGGGAGCTGTTTTTT
NA	TRBV6-1	TRBD2	TRBJ2-5	16	CASSEGIGRGAKTQYF	TGTGCCAGCAGTGAAGGGATAGGGAGGGGCGCGAAGACCCAGTACTTC
few	TRBV5-1	NA	TRBJ1-4	13	CASSIGADEKLFF	TGCGCCAGCAGCATTGGGGCCGATGAAAAACTGTTTTTT
few	TRBV19	TRBD1	TRBJ1-2	12	CASRQGKYGYTF	TGTGCCAGTAGACAGGGGAAATATGGCTACACCTTC
once	TRBV20-1	NA	TRBJ1-3	13	CSASPPPGNTIYF	TGCAGTGCTAGTCCCCCCCCGGGTAACACCATATATTTT
NA	TRBV18	TRBD1	TRBJ2-2	16	CASSQLGQGNTGELFF	TGTGCCAGCTCGCAACTCGGACAGGGTAACACCGGGGAGCTGTTTTTT
NA	TRBV6-5	NA	TRBJ1-2	12	CASIGGGYGYTF	TGTGCCAGCATTGGAGGAGGCTATGGCTACACCTTC
few	TRBV19	TRBD1	TRBJ1-5	15	CASRTGDRDTQPQHF	TGTGCCAGTAGAACAGGCGACAGGGATACACAGCCCCAGCATTTT
NA	TRBV6-6	TRBD2	TRBJ2-4	19	CASSPRSSGGAGAKNIQYF	TGTGCCAGCAGTCCCCGGAGTAGCGGGGGGGCCGGAGCCAAAAACATTCAGTACTTC
NA	TRBV6-5	NA	TRBJ1-2	16	CASSYGRTPSNYGYTF	TGTGCCAGCAGTTACGGACGGACCCCTTCAAACTATGGCTACACCTTC
NA	TRBV6-5	NA	TRBJ1-5	13	CASTRGEGQPQHF	TGTGCCAGCACCCGCGGAGAGGGTCAGCCCCAGCATTTT
few	TRBV5-3	NA	TRBJ1-6	14	CARERGDWGSPLHF	TGTGCCAGAGAGCGAGGGGACTGGGGTTCACCCCTCCACTTT
few	TRBV5-6	NA	TRBJ1-6	13	CASSRGVGSPLHF	TGTGCCAGCAGCCGGGGGGTTGGCTCACCCCTCCACTTT
NA	TRBV4-3	NA	TRBJ1-1	13	CASSQDRDITAFF	TGCGCCAGCAGCCAAGATAGGGACATCACAGCTTTCTTT
NA	TRBV6-6	NA	TRBJ1-5	11	CASSLEGPQHF	TGTGCCAGCAGCCTAGAAGGTCCCCAGCATTTT
NA	TRBV6-6	TRBD1	TRBJ1-4	16	CASKYRTGVANEKLFF	TGTGCCAGCAAGTACAGGACAGGGGTTGCTAATGAAAAACTGTTTTTT